A selection of T cell receptor beta chains follows, all from one sample in a study of cytomegalovirus exposure and HLA in healthy donors. Sequencing used immunoSEQ multiplex PCR; TCRdb keeps in-frame clones, though not all of them. Of 100,000 to 150,000 clones in the sample, 75% to 85% were seen once. The sample was PBMCs. These receptors all stem from a man aged 18-30 years in good health and CMV-seronegative. CDR3s include the opening cysteine and the closing phenylalanine or tryptophan. The D gene is left open where the match is weak. Clone size is not always given. Where it is, it says once, few, many or a class for expanded clones.

TGCGCCAGCAGCCCCGGGACTCTTAACTACAATGAGCAGTTCTTC	CASSPGTLNYNEQFF	TRBV4-3	.	TRBJ2-1	.
TGTGCCAGTAGTCTCTCAGACAGGGGTAGTAATCAGCCCCAGCATTTT	CASSLSDRGSNQPQHF	TRBV19	TRBD1	TRBJ1-5	once
TGTGCCAGCAGCTTAGTTGCGGGACGCACAGATACGCAGTATTTT	CASSLVAGRTDTQYF	TRBV7-2	.	TRBJ2-3	.
TGTGCCAGCAGCGACGGACAGGTCGCCAATCAGCCCCAGCATTTT	CASSDGQVANQPQHF	TRBV7-9	TRBD1	TRBJ1-5	.
TGTGCCAGCAGTTCGCTAGTGGGTAGCGGGAGCACAGATACGCAGTATTTT	CASSSLVGSGSTDTQYF	TRBV27	TRBD2	TRBJ2-3	.
TGTGCCAGCAGTGGGCGGACAGGAGCTTACGAGCAGTACTTC	CASSGRTGAYEQYF	TRBV6-5	TRBD1	TRBJ2-7	.
TGTGCCATCAGTAGTACAGGGGGCCTCGCCACAGATACGCAGTATTTT	CAISSTGGLATDTQYF	TRBV10-3	TRBD1	TRBJ2-3	.
TGTGCCAGCAGCGCCACGACAGGGACCTACGAGCAGTACTTC	CASSATTGTYEQYF	TRBV9	TRBD1	TRBJ2-7	.
TGTGCCAGCTCACCACTGGGTAGCGGGGGAGTCCTTCCTGGGGCCAACGTCCTGACTTTC	CASSPLGSGGVLPGANVLTF	TRBV18	TRBD2	TRBJ2-6	.
TGTGCCAGCAGTACTGGAGGACAAGAGACCCAGTACTTC	CASSTGGQETQYF	TRBV5-5	.	TRBJ2-5	.
TGTGCCAGCAGTGACTCATGGGCAGCCGGGGAGCTGTTTTTT	CASSDSWAAGELFF	TRBV6-4	.	TRBJ2-2	.
TGTGCCAGCTCAGATTTTAGCGGGGAAGAGACCCAGTACTTC	CASSDFSGEETQYF	TRBV6-5	TRBD2	TRBJ2-5	.
TGTGCCAGCAGCTTGGTGCTTAGCGGGAGTAACACCGGGGAGCTGTTTTTT	CASSLVLSGSNTGELFF	TRBV5-8	TRBD2	TRBJ2-2	.
TGTGCCAGCACTTGGGGGGGACTCTACGAGCAGTACTTC	CASTWGGLYEQYF	TRBV28	TRBD2	TRBJ2-7	.
TGCGCCAGCAGCCAAGAAGGAGGGTCTGCCTTGATGAACACTGAAGCTTTCTTT	CASSQEGGSALMNTEAFF	TRBV4-3	.	TRBJ1-1	.
TGTGCCAGCAGTGAAGCGGCAGGGGGAGGAAACACCATATATTTT	CASSEAAGGGNTIYF	TRBV6-1	TRBD1	TRBJ1-3	.
TGTGCCAGCAGCTTAATCGGAGGCCCTCTAGATACGCAGTATTTT	CASSLIGGPLDTQYF	TRBV11-3	.	TRBJ2-3	.
TGTGCCAGCAGTGAAGCGATCCAATACCAATTGCAGGGGAACACCGGGGAGCTGTTTTTT	CASSEAIQYQLQGNTGELFF	TRBV6-1	.	TRBJ2-2	few
TGTGCCAGCAGCTTGGGACAGCGTGTTGAAAAACTGTTTTTT	CASSLGQRVEKLFF	TRBV5-4	.	TRBJ1-4	few
TGTGCCTGGAGTGGCGGGAGCCGAACTAGCACAGATACGCAGTATTTT	CAWSGGSRTSTDTQYF	TRBV30	TRBD2	TRBJ2-3	.
TGTGCCAGCAGCCCGAAGAGGAGACTATCGTTAGATACGCAGTATTTT	CASSPKRRLSLDTQYF	TRBV7-9	.	TRBJ2-3	few
TGTGCTAGCAGCTGGGGACTAGCGGGAGGCTATAACCAAGAGACCCAGTACTTC	CASSWGLAGGYNQETQYF	TRBV7-7	TRBD2	TRBJ2-5	.
TGTGCCAGCAGTCTACAGGGGGCGGGAAACACCATATATTTT	CASSLQGAGNTIYF	TRBV28	TRBD1	TRBJ1-3	.
TGTGCCAGCAGCCGCACTCAGGGAACTGAAGCTTTCTTT	CASSRTQGTEAFF	TRBV7-3	.	TRBJ1-1	.
TGTGCCACCAGCAGGGACAAGGGGATTCAGTACGAGCAGTACTTC	CATSRDKGIQYEQYF	TRBV15	.	TRBJ2-7	.
TGTGCCAGCAGCGCTGACGTCGGCGGGAGGGCCACAGATACGCAGTATTTT	CASSADVGGRATDTQYF	TRBV6-4	TRBD2	TRBJ2-3	.
TGTGCCAGCAGCTCAGATCGAAGGGGGGAGACCCAGTACTTC	CASSSDRRGETQYF	TRBV7-9	.	TRBJ2-5	.
TGCAGCGTTCGTCGCCTAGCGGACACCGGGGAGCTGTTTTTT	CSVRRLADTGELFF	TRBV29-1	TRBD2	TRBJ2-2	.
TGTGCCAGCCGGGGACTAGACTACAATGAGCAGTTCTTC	CASRGLDYNEQFF	TRBV19	TRBD2	TRBJ2-1	.
TGTGCCAGCTCATCCCTCGACGCCTCAGGGACTGAAGCTTTCTTT	CASSSLDASGTEAFF	TRBV18	.	TRBJ1-1	once
TGTGCCAGCAGCTTAAGACGGACAGGGGATGAGCAGTTCTTC	CASSLRRTGDEQFF	TRBV7-3	TRBD1	TRBJ2-1	.
TGTGCCAGCAGCGGGGACAGGGGCACATGGGAGCAGTTCTTC	CASSGDRGTWEQFF	TRBV2	TRBD1	TRBJ2-1	.
TGCAGCGCAGGGGACAAATCCTACAATGAGCAGTTCTTC	CSAGDKSYNEQFF	TRBV29-1	.	TRBJ2-1	.
TGTGCCAGCTCCGGGGGGGGCCGGGAGACCCAGTACTTC	CASSGGGRETQYF	TRBV27	TRBD2	TRBJ2-5	.
TGCGCCAGCAGCCCCTCTACGGGGATTCAGCCCCAGCATTTT	CASSPSTGIQPQHF	TRBV5-1	.	TRBJ1-5	.
TGTGCCAGCAGTCGGAGGCTAGCGGGAGTGGGAGGTGAGACCCAGTACTTC	CASSRRLAGVGGETQYF	TRBV11-2	TRBD2	TRBJ2-5	.
TGTGCCAGCAGCTTCCTCACAGGGGGCTCTGGGGCCAACGTCCTGACTTTC	CASSFLTGGSGANVLTF	TRBV5-6	TRBD1	TRBJ2-6	.
TGTGCCAGCAGCCAAGAGAAGGACAGGGGGAATCCATCCACTGGAAACACCATATATTTT	CASSQEKDRGNPSTGNTIYF	TRBV11-3	TRBD1	TRBJ1-3	.
TGTGCCAGCAGCTTACGTGCGTCTCTAGATGAGCAGTTCTTC	CASSLRASLDEQFF	TRBV7-9	.	TRBJ2-1	.
TGTGCCAGCAGCCTAGGGAGCTCCTACAATGAGCAGTTCTTC	CASSLGSSYNEQFF	TRBV27	.	TRBJ2-1	.
TGTGCCAGCAGCCGTCCCCAGGGCCACACCGGGGAGCTGTTTTTT	CASSRPQGHTGELFF	TRBV5-8	.	TRBJ2-2	.
TGCGCCAGCGGCCACAGGGTTGGAGAGTACTTC	CASGHRVGEYF	TRBV23-1	.	TRBJ2-5	.
TGTGCCAGCAGCACATACCTAGGATCCTACGAGCAGTACTTC	CASSTYLGSYEQYF	TRBV9	.	TRBJ2-7	.
TGTGCCATCAGTGAGGCGCTAGCGGGCGTTAATACGCAGTATTTT	CAISEALAGVNTQYF	TRBV10-3	TRBD2	TRBJ2-3	.
TGCGCCAGCAGCTTTGGACAGGGAGAGACCGGGGAGCTGTTTTTT	CASSFGQGETGELFF	TRBV5-1	TRBD1	TRBJ2-2	.
TGTGCCAGCAGTTACTCCCGACATTGGAGGACTGAAGCTTTCTTT	CASSYSRHWRTEAFF	TRBV6-5	.	TRBJ1-1	.
TGTGCCAGCAGCTTATTGGAGGCCGGGGAGCTGTTTTTT	CASSLLEAGELFF	TRBV7-3	.	TRBJ2-2	.